The present T cell receptor beta chain was sequenced within a study of cytomegalovirus exposure and HLA in healthy donors. Background on the study: The 120 validation repertoires, a later analysis reported, used the same platform as the 600 to 850 repertoires from the first cohort.

The CDR3 has 13 amino acids. Germline V gene lookup returns CDR1 MDHEN and CDR2 SYDVKM. Trimming pared 10 bases from V and 4 bases from J, leaving 17 bases between. Sequenced by immunoSEQ multiplex PCR; TCRdb stores in-frame clones only, minus some. The sample carries approximately 150,000 clones, approximately 86% recorded once. The receptor comes from a man between 18 and 29 years old in good health and CMV-seropositive. The sequencing input was PBMCs. The chain couples TRBV28 to TRBJ2-7; a weak D match, TRBD1 (5 bases). CDR3 DNA: TGTGCCACCAAGACAGTGAGACGGTACGAGCAGTACTTC. Protein sequence: CATKTVRRYEQYF.